This TCR beta chain was recorded in a study of CD8 T cells in Susac syndrome. The germline V gene has CDR1 PRHDT and CDR2 FYEKMQ (reference sequence). V gave up 5 bases and J gave up 2 bases, with 4 bases separating them. The CDR3 spans 12 residues. With random hexamers, 0.5 to 1 ug RNA was reverse transcribed. A multiplex approach, immunoSEQ multiplex PCR, amplified TCR beta CDR3 across 54 Vbeta and 13 Jbeta. From the immunoSEQ multiplex PCR reads, TCRdb called clonotypes with MiXCR, one entry per CDR3 protein. Among about 210,000 distinct CDR3 sequences, 85% to 95% were seen once, and the ten largest hold 0.1%. Blood CD8+ and CD4+ T cells underwent high-throughput TCR beta sequencing. Controls matched for sex and age were healthy donors.

The receptor's source is a human donor in good health. V usage is TRBV13 and J usage is TRBJ2-1; D is unclear. The sequenced sample consisted of CD4+ T cells from PBMCs. Here the CDR3 DNA reads TGTGCCAGCAGCAATACCTACAATGAGCAGTTCTTC. Translated: CASSNTYNEQFF.